The 17 T cell receptor beta chains given below trace back to one sample, sequenced in a study of T-cell memory formation after mild COVID-19 (dated by TCRdb to about 2021). Library construction relied on 5' RACE. The instrument was an Illumina NovaSeq 6000. Clones were called with MiXCR by TCRdb after fastp trimmed the public reads at Q25, and only in-frame beta chains were retained. Rows are combined by CDR3 protein, so each entry shows the most common genes and DNA. In this sample the table shows nearly 110,000 distinct CDR3 sequences, around 14% of which occur a single time. The ten largest clones represent 39% of the sample. Sequences were obtained from PBMCs or a T cell subset sorted from them (not recorded which). The receptors stem from a man aged 18 to 29 who had mild COVID-19 (a few samples of this study predate the infection). The sample titles of this study are shuffled in the database, so cell type and time point are left out; the donor was told from shared clones.

V and J are TRBV6-5 and TRBJ2-3; either TRBD1 or TRBD2 may fit D (6 bases each). CDR3 size: 16 residues. Germline CDR1 reads MNHEY; CDR2 reads SVGAGI. V was pared by 6 bases and J by 5 bases, with 21 bases between. As DNA, the CDR3 is TGTGCCAGCAGGCCCTTCCCGGGGGACACAGGAGATACGCAGTATTTT. This sequence encodes CASRPFPGDTGDTQYF.

This chain connects TRBV6-2 or TRBV6-3 to TRBJ2-6, with D unclear. Germline CDR1 reads MNHEY; CDR2 reads SVGEGT. Trimming removed 2 bases at V and 2 bases at J, with 13 bases between. The CDR3 runs 17 residues. CDR3 coding DNA: TGTGCCAGCAGTTACCCGAATTTGAGAACTGGGGCCAACGTCCTGACTTTC. This codes for CASSYPNLRTGANVLTF.

The V call is TRBV6-1, the J call TRBJ1-1, with D perhaps matching TRBD1 (5 bases). CDR3 length: 14 residues. Germline V lookup: CDR1 MNHNS, CDR2 SASEGT. The germline V and J ends were trimmed by 3 bases and 1 base, with 9 bases remaining between them. The CDR3 region is CASSERTGNTEAFF. As DNA, the CDR3 is TGTGCCAGCAGTGAGAGAACAGGGAACACTGAAGCTTTCTTT.

CDR3 loop: CASSSQRGKGDQYV. Here the CDR3 DNA reads TGTGCCAGCAGTTCCCAACGGGGTAAGGGCGACCAGTACGTC. The rearrangement uses TRBV7-9 and TRBJ2-7; the D gene is possibly TRBD2 (5 bases). Looked up from germline, CDR1 is SEHNR and CDR2 is FQNEAQ (reference sequence). Deletions cut 6 bases from V and 10 bases from J, with 22 bases between. CDR3 length: 14 amino acids.

In this sample, this clonotype turned up a few times. Here the CDR3 reads CASSFLPGSYGYTF. For the CDR3, the DNA is TGTGCCAGCAGCTTTTTACCGGGGAGCTATGGCTACACCTTC. This chain links TRBV7-9 with TRBJ1-2; no firm D call. V was shortened by 3 bases and J by 4 bases, with 12 bases between the two germline ends. The length of the CDR3 is 14 residues. Per germline, CDR1 SEHNR and CDR2 FQNEAQ (reference sequence).

V is TRBV6-4 and J is TRBJ1-6, with unresolved D. The CDR3 has 15 amino acids. Germline V lookup: CDR1 MRHNA, CDR2 SNTAGT. The germline V and J ends were trimmed by 2 bases and 0 bases, with 5 bases remaining between them. The CDR3 reads CASSDRFSYNSPLHF. The CDR3, as DNA: TGTGCCAGCAGTGACAGGTTCTCCTATAATTCACCCCTCCACTTT.

This clonotype was detected only a few times. The J gene is TRBJ2-1, the V gene TRBV7-9, with unresolved D. Trimming cost V 6 bases and J 3 bases, with 3 bases left between them. Germline values: CDR1 SEHNR, CDR2 FQNEAQ (reference sequence). The CDR3 has 11 amino acids. The CDR3 sequence is CASRDYNEQFF. DNA for the CDR3: TGTGCCAGCAGGGACTACAATGAGCAGTTCTTC.

The rearrangement links TRBV6-2 or TRBV6-3 to TRBJ2-1; 9 bases map to TRBD2. J was trimmed by 7 bases and V by 7 bases; bases with no gene match: 8. The CDR3 has 14 amino acids. Germline V gene lookup returns CDR1 MNHEY and CDR2 SVGEGT. CDR3 amino acids: CASNQLAGMNEQFF. The CDR3 DNA follows: TGTGCCAGCAACCAACTAGCGGGTATGAATGAGCAGTTCTTC.

This clonotype appeared a single time. The chain couples TRBV4-3 to TRBJ2-2; D may be TRBD1 (6 bases). From germline, CDR1 is LGHNA and CDR2 YSLEER. The CDR3 length is 14 residues. V lost 7 bases to trimming and J lost 5 bases, with 14 bases between them. This chain's CDR3 is CASTWGQGTGELFF. The CDR3 bases are TGCGCCAGCACCTGGGGACAAGGAACCGGGGAGCTGTTTTTT.

The rearrangement uses TRBV4-1 and TRBJ1-2; tentative D call: TRBD1 (6 bases). This CDR3 has 17 residues. Germline V gene lookup returns CDR1 MGHRA and CDR2 YSYEKL. V was shortened by 0 bases and J by 6 bases, with 20 bases between the two germline ends. The CDR3 region is CASSQDIGALRGDGYTF. DNA of the CDR3: TGCGCCAGCAGCCAAGATATTGGGGCCCTCAGGGGAGATGGCTACACCTTC.

The table lists this clonotype with a few counts. The chain links TRBV18 to TRBJ2-1; D tentatively fits TRBD1 or TRBD2 (5 bases each). The CDR3 length is 15 residues. Trimming pared 3 bases from V and 5 bases from J, leaving 14 bases between. Germline CDR1 is KGHSH and CDR2 is LQKENI. DNA for the CDR3: TGTGCCAGCTCACCCCCCGTCGGGGCACACAATGAGCAGTTCTTC. Amino acids: CASSPPVGAHNEQFF.

This chain joins TRBV29-1 and TRBJ1-6; no firm D call. The CDR3 has 13 residues. The V and J ends lost 3 bases and 7 bases respectively, with 10 bases between them. Germline V gene sequence: CDR1 SQVTM, CDR2 ANQGSEA. CDR3 protein: CSVDGVSNSPLHF. The CDR3 DNA reads as TGCAGCGTTGATGGGGTTAGCAATTCACCCCTCCACTTT.

V gene TRBV7-2 combines with J gene TRBJ2-1; 10 bases are a match to TRBD2. The CDR3 is 14 amino acids. J was trimmed by 4 bases and V by 6 bases; bases with no gene match: 3. CDR1 and CDR2 (germline): SGHTA, FQGNSA. CDR3 amino acids: CASSRAGGYNEQFF. The CDR3 DNA is TGTGCCAGCAGTCGAGCGGGGGGGTACAATGAGCAGTTCTTC. Variable domain in full (rest from reference TRBV7-2 and TRBJ2-1): GAGVSQSPSNKVTEKGKDVELRCDPISGHTALYWYRQSLGQGLEFLIYFQGNSAPDKSGLPSDRFSAERTGGSVSTLTIQRTQQEDSAVYLCASSRAGGYNEQFFGPGTRLTVL.

The chain combines TRBV7-9 with TRBJ1-2, with 7 nucleotides matching TRBD1. V lost 1 base to trimming and J lost 8 bases; unmatched junction nucleotides: 7. CDR3 length: 14 amino acids. Germline loops: CDR1 SEHNR, CDR2 FQNEAQ (reference sequence). The CDR3 spells CASSLGPTGSGYTF. DNA for the CDR3: TGTGCCAGCAGCTTAGGACCGACAGGGAGCGGCTACACCTTC.

This chain links TRBV3-1 with TRBJ1-1; 10 bases align to TRBD1. The V gene end was trimmed by 4 bases and the J gene end by 6 bases; junction bases not matched to a gene: 5. Germline CDR1 is LGHDT and CDR2 is YNNKEL (reference sequence). This CDR3 spans 14 amino acids. The CDR3 sequence: CASSPLGTGAEAFF. The CDR3 DNA sequence: TGTGCCAGCAGCCCACTTGGGACAGGGGCTGAAGCTTTCTTT.

This clonotype was counted only a few times. CDR3 sequence reads: CASSLSDSLSDEQYV. CDR3 DNA: TGTGCCAGCAGCTTATCGGACAGCTTGTCGGACGAGCAGTACGTC. The chain recombines TRBV7-6 with TRBJ2-7; weak D call: TRBD1 (6 bases). The CDR3 is made up of 15 amino acids. The germline V and J ends were trimmed by 2 bases and 5 bases, with 16 bases remaining between them. Germline CDR1 and CDR2: SGHVS and FNYEAQ.

The V and J genes are TRBV7-8 and TRBJ1-2; D call uncertain. This CDR3 has 14 residues. Germline assignment: CDR1 SGHVS and CDR2 FQNEAQ. Deletions cut 1 base from V and 8 bases from J, with 14 bases between. CDR3 amino acids: CASSLESVDGGYTF. In DNA form, the CDR3 reads TGTGCCAGCAGCTTAGAATCAGTGGACGGGGGCTACACCTTC.